Detailed here is one TCR beta chain. The record originates from a study of OX40 agonist ivuxolimab in advanced cancers. About the research overall: The study gave patients intravenous ivuxolimab at 0.01 to 10 mg/kg every 2 weeks.

This CDR3 has 16 residues. The V and J ends lost 3 bases and 0 bases, in that order; junction bases with no gene match: 3. Per germline, CDR1 MNHNS and CDR2 SASEGT. Generated by immunoSEQ multiplex PCR, the TCRdb table keeps only in-frame clones and is missing some. The sample includes roughly 120,000 clones, less than 95% of them seen just once. Systemic immunosuppression or autoimmune disease history was grounds to exclude patients. The chain is built from TRBV6-1 and TRBJ2-2; TRBD2 matches 8 bases. The clonotype originates from an adult with an advanced solid tumor such as melanoma, head and neck, liver or kidney cancer. This specimen was CD4+ or CD8+ T cells sorted from blood, taken in a trial of the OX40 agonist ivuxolimab. The CDR3 here is CASSDPAGANTGELFF. DNA of the CDR3: TGTGCCAGCAGTGACCCAGCGGGAGCGAACACCGGGGAGCTGTTTTTT.